Below, 21 T cell receptor beta chains from the same sample are listed, as sequenced in a study of blood T cell repertoires in COVID-19. The table came from immunoSEQ multiplex PCR; TCRdb's copy has only in-frame clones and leaves some out. The table has around 110,000 clones, approximately 80% seen once. The sample taken for sequencing was peripheral blood. These receptors were obtained from a man in his sixties or seventies with active or convalescent COVID-19.

This rearrangement joins TRBV24-1 to TRBJ2-5, with D maybe TRBD2 (6 bases). CDR3 length: 17 residues. V dropped 3 bases and J dropped 0 bases, with 16 bases sitting between them. CDR1 is KGHDR, CDR2 SFDVKD, per germline. CDR3 coding DNA: TGTGCCACCAGTGATGTAAGACGCGGGACCCACCAAGAGACCCAGTACTTC. It specifies CATSDVRRGTHQETQYF.

The V and J genes are TRBV27 and TRBJ1-6; TRBD1 is a possible D gene (5 bases). The ends were cut back, 3 bases at V and 5 bases at J, with 8 bases in the middle. The CDR3 is made up of 14 amino acids. Germline V lookup: CDR1 MNHEY, CDR2 SMNVEV (reference sequence). The DNA for the CDR3 is TGTGCCAGCAGTTTTTTAGGGGATAATTCACCCCTCCACTTT. Its protein product is CASSFLGDNSPLHF.

V is TRBV15 and J is TRBJ2-3, with 16 bases fitting TRBD2. Per the germline V gene, CDR1 is LNHNV and CDR2 is YYDKDF (reference sequence). The CDR3 covers 17 residues. The J segment lost 6 bases and the V segment lost 5 bases, leaving 8 bases of the junction unmatched. CDR3 residues: CATSPRGTSGGADTQYF. CDR3 coding DNA: TGTGCCACCAGCCCCCGAGGGACTAGCGGGGGGGCGGATACGCAGTATTTT.

This chain uses TRBV18 with TRBJ2-7; tentative D call: TRBD1 (7 bases). The V gene lost 2 bases and the J gene lost 3 bases, with 11 bases spanning the gap. The germline V gene has CDR1 KGHSH and CDR2 LQKENI. The CDR3 consists of 14 residues. CDR3 DNA sequence: TGTGCCAGCTCACCAAGTCAGGGGGGCTACGAGCAGTACTTC. Translating it yields CASSPSQGGYEQYF.

The chain recombines TRBV27 with TRBJ1-5, with D maybe TRBD1 (5 bases). The germline gives CDR1 MNHEY, CDR2 SMNVEV (reference sequence). The CDR3 consists of 14 residues. V was pared by 10 bases and J by 3 bases, with 16 bases between. The CDR3: CATTPAGYNQPQHF. Written as DNA, the CDR3 is TGTGCCACCACACCTGCAGGGTACAATCAGCCCCAGCATTTT.

This clone was observed a few times. The gene calls are TRBV6-1 and TRBJ1-2; the D gene is possibly TRBD1 (6 bases). Trimming cost V 3 bases and J 8 bases, with 22 bases left between them. The germline gives CDR1 MNHNS, CDR2 SASEGT. There are 16 residues in the CDR3. This CDR3 reads CASSDRQALQSVGYTF. CDR3 sequence (DNA): TGTGCCAGCAGTGACCGACAGGCCCTTCAGTCCGTGGGCTACACCTTC.

The genes are TRBV30 and TRBJ1-2; D unresolved. Germline V gene lookup returns CDR1 GTSNPN and CDR2 SVGIG (reference sequence). V was trimmed by 2 bases and J by 6 bases, leaving 7 bases between them. The CDR3 has 11 residues. CDR3 nucleotides: TGTGCCTGGAGTCTGGGCCATGGCTACACCTTC. Translating it yields CAWSLGHGYTF.

The gene calls are TRBV10-3 and TRBJ1-1; D is unresolved. Germline V gives CDR1 ENHRY, CDR2 SYGVKD. V was shortened by 5 bases and J by 1 base, with 11 bases between the two germline ends. The CDR3 contains 14 residues. The CDR3 here is CAISPPIGNTEAFF. In nucleotides, the CDR3 is TGTGCCATCAGTCCACCGATCGGGAACACTGAAGCTTTCTTT.

The chain recombines TRBV15 with TRBJ2-7; 12 nucleotides align to TRBD1. Germline CDR1 LNHNV, CDR2 YYDKDF (reference sequence). After removal of 4 bases from V and 4 bases from J, the junction contained 20 bases not matched to a gene. The CDR3 extends over 20 amino acids. The CDR3 here is CATSTIFFTGTGGLKYEQYF. The CDR3 nucleotides read TGTGCCACCAGCACTATCTTCTTTACCGGGACAGGGGGCCTGAAATACGAGCAGTACTTC.

The chain recombines TRBV7-6 with TRBJ2-2, with 7 nucleotides matching TRBD2. There are 15 residues in the CDR3. Trimming took 0 bases from V and 7 from J; bases not matched to a gene: 5. Germline V lookup: CDR1 SGHVS, CDR2 FNYEAQ. CDR3 residues: CASSLARGGVGELFF. The CDR3, as DNA: TGTGCCAGCAGCTTAGCTCGCGGGGGAGTCGGGGAGCTGTTTTTT.

This chain links TRBV7-9 with TRBJ2-7; 8 bases line up with TRBD2. This CDR3 contains 14 residues. Trimming at V came to 5 bases and at J to 3 bases, leaving 6 bases not matched to a gene. Per the germline V gene, CDR1 is SEHNR and CDR2 is FQNEAQ (reference sequence). The DNA of the CDR3 is TGTGCCAGCAGCGCAAGCGGGAGTTACTACGAGCAGTACTTC. The encoded protein is CASSASGSYYEQYF.

J is TRBJ1-2 and V is TRBV3-1 (or the pseudogene TRBV3-2), with TRBD1 as a possible D gene (6 bases). Germline CDR1 is LGHDT and CDR2 is YNNKEL (reference sequence). Trimming removed 2 bases at V and 6 bases at J, with 10 bases between. This CDR3 region has 13 residues. In nucleotides, the CDR3 is TGTGCCAGCAGCCAACCAGGGGATAATGGCTACACCTTC. Its protein is CASSQPGDNGYTF.

The chain uses TRBV2 and TRBJ2-2; 9 nucleotides agree with TRBD2. Per germline, CDR1 SNHLY and CDR2 FYNNEI. This CDR3 is built from 13 residues. Trimming removed 7 bases from V and 6 bases from J; junction bases left unmatched: 3. CDR3 nucleotides: TGTGCCAGCACTACTAGCGGGTCCGGGGAGCTGTTTTTT. Protein product: CASTTSGSGELFF.

This clone occurred once. The V call is TRBV2, the J call TRBJ2-7, with 9 bases aligning to TRBD1. Germline V lookup: CDR1 SNHLY, CDR2 FYNNEI. V shed 3 bases, J shed 1 base, and the junction held 4 bases outside the gene matches. This CDR3 spans 15 amino acids. CDR3 nucleotide sequence: TGTGCCAGCAGTGAGCGAGGGACAGGGTCCTACGAGCAGTACTTC. As protein: CASSERGTGSYEQYF. The full variable domain, completed using reference TRBV2 and TRBJ2-7, is EPEVTQTPSHQVTQMGQEVILRCVPISNHLYFYWYRQILGQKVEFLVSFYNNEISEKSEIFDDQFSVERPDGSNFTLKIRSTKLEDSAMYFCASSERGTGSYEQYFGPGTRLTVT.

J is TRBJ1-2 and V is TRBV25-1; D unclear. The CDR3 has 14 amino acids. The germline V gene encodes CDR1 MGHDK and CDR2 SYGVNS. The V end was cut by 3 bases, the J end by 4 bases, with 12 bases between. The DNA of the CDR3 is TGTGCCAGCAGTGATATCGGCAGAGGCTATGGCTACACCTTC. Encoded protein: CASSDIGRGYGYTF.

The chain uses TRBV10-3 and TRBJ1-1; 8 bases are a match to TRBD1. Germline loops: CDR1 ENHRY, CDR2 SYGVKD. J lost 5 bases, V lost 3 bases, and 8 bases had no gene match. The CDR3 loop spans 15 amino acids. CDR3 nucleotides: TGTGCCATCAGTGAAGCAGGGGGCTCTGGGACTGAAGCTTTCTTT. Its protein is CAISEAGGSGTEAFF.

CDR3 loop: CASSLAATTNNEQFF. The CDR3 region has the DNA TGCGCCAGCAGCTTGGCCGCGACTACAAACAATGAGCAGTTCTTC. V is TRBV5-1 and J is TRBJ2-1, with a possible D match to TRBD2 (5 bases). The CDR3 loop spans 15 amino acids. V lost 0 bases, J lost 5 bases, and 12 bases lay in between. The germline V gene encodes CDR1 SGHRS and CDR2 YFSETQ.

The DNA of the CDR3 is TGTGCCAGCAGTTACTTGGCGGGGGGCGAGACCCAGTACTTC. Translated, it gives CASSYLAGGETQYF. The chain is built from TRBV6-5 and TRBJ2-5, with 8 bases matching TRBD2. The V segment lost 1 base and the J segment 5 bases; nucleotides outside the gene matches: 3. The germline V gene has CDR1 MNHEY and CDR2 SVGAGI. There are 14 residues in the CDR3.

This clone appeared a few times. The chain has TRBV11-3 and TRBJ2-2, with 12 bases fitting TRBD1. The CDR3 consists of 15 residues. With 4 bases clipped from V and 6 bases from J, the junction kept 3 bases outside the gene matches. Germline assignment: CDR1 SGHNT and CDR2 YENEEA. Here the CDR3 DNA reads TGTGCCAGCAGCTGGGACAGGGGGCTGTCCGGGGAGCTGTTTTTT. This gives the protein CASSWDRGLSGELFF.

The V gene is TRBV7-2, the J gene TRBJ2-3, with TRBD1 as a possible D gene (5 bases). V lost 5 bases and J 2 bases, leaving 8 bases between the germline ends. The CDR3 extends over 13 amino acids. Germline loops: CDR1 SGHTA, CDR2 FQGNSA. The CDR3, as DNA: TGTGCCAGCAGCCAGGGTTACACAGATACGCAGTATTTT. It yields the protein CASSQGYTDTQYF.

This clone was observed a single time. The chain is built from TRBV18 and TRBJ2-1; 12 bases are a match to TRBD2. After removal of 4 bases from V and 7 bases from J, the junction contained 5 bases not matched to a gene. CDR3 length: 15 residues. Germline V CDR1 and CDR2: KGHSH, LQKENI. The CDR3 DNA reads as TGTGCCAGCTCACTAGGACTAGCGGGATCAAATGAGCAGTTCTTC. It yields the protein CASSLGLAGSNEQFF.